These T cell receptor beta chains were read from a single sample in a study of CD8 T cells in ankylosing spondylitis. TCRdb itself ran the 5' RACE reads through MiXCR, one entry per CDR3 protein. The table includes around 180,000 distinct CDR3 sequences, around a sixth detected once. Sequenced: blood, either unsorted or a sorted T cell fraction (not recorded which). The origin of the receptors is a male donor aged 5 to 30 with ankylosing spondylitis or in good health (not recorded which). CDR3s leave out the opening cysteine and the closing phenylalanine or tryptophan.

v_call: TRBV20-1; j_call: TRBJ1-1; cdr3_length: 11; cdr3_aa: SARSGGYTEAF
v_call: TRBV27; j_call: TRBJ2-7; cdr3_length: 12; cdr3_aa: ASGVGAGFGEQY
v_call: TRBV12-3/TRBV12-4; j_call: TRBJ2-7; cdr3_length: 10; cdr3_aa: ASQAGAYEQY
v_call: TRBV20-1; j_call: TRBJ2-2; cdr3_length: 14; cdr3_aa: SARDQVKSNTGELF
v_call: TRBV9; j_call: TRBJ2-6; cdr3_length: 15; cdr3_aa: ASVAGDDESGANVLT
v_call: TRBV4-1; j_call: TRBJ1-2; cdr3_length: 13; cdr3_aa: ASSLDGEGAYGYT
v_call: TRBV24-1; j_call: TRBJ1-5; cdr3_length: 16; cdr3_aa: ATKGTALLECWNQPQH
v_call: TRBV20-1; j_call: TRBJ2-7; cdr3_length: 12; cdr3_aa: SAHPGTGVGEQY
v_call: TRBV13; j_call: TRBJ2-1; cdr3_length: 14; cdr3_aa: ASSFLAGLAYNEQF
v_call: TRBV29-1; j_call: TRBJ2-2; cdr3_length: 11; cdr3_aa: SCRAAFSGELF
v_call: TRBV6-6; j_call: TRBJ2-7; cdr3_length: 12; cdr3_aa: ASSPTALGDEQY
v_call: TRBV6-5; j_call: TRBJ2-5; cdr3_length: 15; cdr3_aa: ASSSPGLARLQETQY
v_call: TRBV7-8; j_call: TRBJ2-1; cdr3_length: 17; cdr3_aa: ASSLELRLLAGTYNEQF
v_call: TRBV12-3/TRBV12-4; j_call: TRBJ2-7; cdr3_length: 15; cdr3_aa: ASSGTSGRANFYEQY
v_call: TRBV6-5; j_call: TRBJ2-2; cdr3_length: 12; cdr3_aa: ASEGQLGTGELF
v_call: TRBV20-1; j_call: TRBJ1-2; cdr3_length: 11; cdr3_aa: SASGRANYGYT
v_call: TRBV5-1; j_call: TRBJ2-7; cdr3_length: 16; cdr3_aa: ASSLWGGRTAASYEQY
v_call: TRBV5-1; j_call: TRBJ2-3; cdr3_length: 11; cdr3_aa: ASSLGLTDTQY
v_call: TRBV10-3; j_call: TRBJ2-2; cdr3_length: 13; cdr3_aa: AIRASGTNTGELF
v_call: TRBV20-1; j_call: TRBJ1-2; cdr3_length: 10; cdr3_aa: SATRQGGGYT
v_call: TRBV4-2; j_call: TRBJ2-3; cdr3_length: 13; cdr3_aa: ASSQEGRETDTQY
v_call: TRBV7-8; j_call: TRBJ2-3; cdr3_length: 14; cdr3_aa: ASSLQTSGSPDTQY
v_call: TRBV7-9; j_call: TRBJ2-1; cdr3_length: 13; cdr3_aa: ASSVPGLLANEQF
v_call: TRBV5-1; j_call: TRBJ2-1; cdr3_length: 13; cdr3_aa: ASSLRVVGYNEQF